This T cell receptor (beta chain) comes out of a study of blood T cell repertoires in COVID-19. CDR3 size: 15 residues. V lost 1 base and J 4 bases, leaving 13 bases between the germline ends. Germline CDR1 reads MGHRA; CDR2 reads YSYEKL. Profiling relied on immunoSEQ multiplex PCR, and the TCRdb table lists in-frame clones only, not all of them. The sample comprises about 480,000 clones, roughly 88% of which are singletons, and about 2% rests with the top ten. Recruitment covered about 25 US areas and drew participants whose ages spanned roughly 18 to 90 years. Participant reports of clinical history set cohort assignment.

The sample consisted of PBMCs or T cells enriched from blood (not recorded which). The genes are TRBV4-1 and TRBJ1-2; the D gene is possibly TRBD1 (5 bases). The origin of this receptor is a woman aged 40 to 50 who had recovered from COVID-19. CDR3 sequence: CASSQGRVDSYGYTF. CDR3 sequence (DNA): TGCGCCAGCAGCCAAGGCAGGGTTGATTCCTATGGCTACACCTTC.